These 32 T cell receptor beta chains originate from one sample sequenced in a study of blood T cell repertoires in COVID-19. Produced via immunoSEQ multiplex PCR; TCRdb's table is partial and in-frame only. The sample contains some 230,000 clones, about 80% of which appear only once. Sequencing was done on a sample of peripheral blood. These receptors came from a young woman who had recovered from COVID-19.

The V and J genes are TRBV15 and TRBJ2-3; D remains unclear. V lost 4 bases and J 0 bases, leaving 11 bases between the germline ends. The CDR3 length is 15 residues. Germline CDR1 LNHNV, CDR2 YYDKDF (reference sequence). In nucleotides, the CDR3 is TGTGCCACCAGCACCCGGGTGACTAGCACAGATACGCAGTATTTT. Protein: CATSTRVTSTDTQYF.

This clone was observed a few times. V is TRBV6-2 or TRBV6-3 and J is TRBJ2-3, with 11 bases identical to TRBD2. The CDR3 is 17 amino acids. Germline V gives CDR1 MNHEY, CDR2 SVGEGT. The junction had 4 bases not matched to a gene; V was cut back by 0 bases and J by 2 bases. CDR3 sequence reads: CASSYSNSGRDTDTQYF. In DNA form, the CDR3 reads TGTGCCAGCAGTTACTCGAATAGCGGGAGGGACACAGATACGCAGTATTTT.

This clone was counted a few times. The chain links TRBV5-1 to TRBJ2-7; D not resolved. The CDR3 contains 13 residues. Germline CDR1 SGHRS, CDR2 YFSETQ. Trimming removed 0 bases from V and 2 bases from J, with 6 bases in between. The CDR3: CASSLEQTYEQYF. The CDR3 DNA follows: TGCGCCAGCAGCTTGGAACAGACCTACGAGCAGTACTTC.

This clone was counted between two and nine times. This rearrangement joins TRBV7-9 to TRBJ2-7; tentatively, D is TRBD1 (5 bases). The CDR3 is 13 amino acids. Trimming shortened V by 5 bases and J by 12 bases, and 20 bases separated the two germline ends. Germline V gives CDR1 SEHNR, CDR2 FQNEAQ (reference sequence). DNA of the CDR3: TGTGCCAGCAGCCCACCCGCGACAGAGCGATCGTACTTC. Translated, it gives CASSPPATERSYF.

A single count supports this clone. The chain employs TRBV15 and TRBJ2-7, with 7 bases identical to TRBD1. CDR1 and CDR2 from the germline V gene are LNHNV and YYDKDF (reference sequence). The CDR3 spans 15 residues. Trimming removed 0 bases from V and 2 bases from J; junction bases left unmatched: 4. The CDR3 DNA sequence: TGTGCCACCAGCAGAGATCCCCAGGGGGCCTACGAGCAGTACTTC. This sequence encodes CATSRDPQGAYEQYF.

The J gene is TRBJ1-5, the V gene TRBV28, with unresolved D. This CDR3 comprises 14 residues. Per germline, CDR1 MDHEN and CDR2 SYDVKM. The V end lost 7 bases, the J end lost 3 bases, and 13 bases lay between the germline ends. The CDR3 sequence: CASKMRGFNQPQHF. For the CDR3, the DNA is TGTGCCAGCAAGATGAGAGGGTTCAATCAGCCCCAGCATTTT.

The chain is built from TRBV5-1 and TRBJ2-7; D gene uncertain. Germline CDR1 SGHRS, CDR2 YFSETQ. Trimming stripped 0 bases from V and 4 bases from J, with 14 bases between. CDR3 length: 15 amino acids. CDR3 sequence (DNA): TGCGCCAGCAGCTTGGAAGCAGGATTAGTATACGAGCAGTACTTC. Protein: CASSLEAGLVYEQYF.

This clone was seen once. V gene TRBV19 combines with J gene TRBJ2-2, with 7 nucleotides matching TRBD2. CDR1 is LNHDA, CDR2 SQIVND, per germline (reference sequence). The CDR3 consists of 14 residues. The V gene end was trimmed by 6 bases and the J gene end by 4 bases; junction bases not matched to a gene: 5. As DNA, the CDR3 is TGTGCCAGTAGGAGGGCGGGAGCCACCGGGGAGCTGTTTTTT. It is translated as CASRRAGATGELFF.

The chain combines TRBV5-1 with TRBJ2-2, with no clear D. This CDR3 has 15 amino acids. Trimming pared 4 bases from V and 0 bases from J, leaving 10 bases between. Germline V gene data show CDR1 as SGHRS and CDR2 as YFSETQ. The CDR3 is CASSLAAANTGELFF. The CDR3 region has the DNA TGCGCCAGCAGCCTTGCGGCGGCGAACACCGGGGAGCTGTTTTTT.

The chain combines TRBV9 with TRBJ2-5; 9 nucleotides match TRBD1. The CDR3 runs to 16 residues. The ends lost 4 bases at V and 5 bases at J; junction bases unmatched: 12. The germline CDR1 and CDR2 sequences are SGDLS and YYNGEE. The CDR3: CASSTTGGQGIETQYF. The CDR3, as DNA: TGTGCCAGCAGCACCACAGGGGGCCAAGGCATTGAGACCCAGTACTTC.

The chain is built from TRBV2 and TRBJ1-3, with TRBD1 matching over 9 bases. The CDR3 is 13 residues long. Germline loops: CDR1 SNHLY, CDR2 FYNNEI. With V trimmed by 9 bases and J by 3 bases, 3 bases remained unmatched. CDR3 sequence: CARTGGGGNTIYF. In DNA form, the CDR3 reads TGTGCCAGGACAGGGGGAGGTGGAAACACCATATATTTT.

The V and J genes are TRBV10-3 and TRBJ1-2; no firm D call. Trimming took off 10 bases at V and 4 bases at J, with 16 bases between the two ends. The germline V gene encodes CDR1 ENHRY and CDR2 SYGVKD. The CDR3 extends over 13 amino acids. The CDR3 DNA follows: TGTGCCAACCCGACTCCACACATCTATGGCTACACCTTC. Translating it yields CANPTPHIYGYTF.

This chain uses TRBV27 with TRBJ2-3, with a weak D call TRBD1 (5 bases). The germline gives CDR1 MNHEY, CDR2 SMNVEV (reference sequence). The CDR3 consists of 14 residues. Trimming stripped 3 bases from V and 8 bases from J, with 15 bases between. CDR3: CASSFSADSVTQYF. CDR3 in DNA: TGTGCCAGCAGTTTCTCCGCAGACAGTGTTACGCAGTATTTT.

The V gene is TRBV12-5, the J gene TRBJ2-2; 7 nucleotides line up with TRBD2. The CDR3 extends over 15 amino acids. Germline V CDR1 and CDR2: LGHNT, FRNRAP. J gave up 5 bases and V 3 bases, and 6 bases lay outside the gene matches. The CDR3 protein is CASGFLAETTGELFF. CDR3 nucleotide sequence: TGTGCTAGTGGTTTTCTAGCGGAGACGACCGGGGAGCTGTTTTTT.

The rearrangement joins TRBV9 to TRBJ2-1, with D possibly matching TRBD1 (5 bases). With 5 bases removed from V and 3 bases from J, the gap between germline ends came to 24 bases. Germline values: CDR1 SGDLS, CDR2 YYNGEE. This CDR3 is 18 amino acids long. CDR3 sequence reads: CASRASRNTGTVYNEQFF. The CDR3 DNA is TGTGCCAGCAGGGCCTCAAGAAATACAGGAACGGTCTACAATGAGCAGTTCTTC. The whole variable domain, remainder taken from reference TRBV9 and TRBJ2-1, is DSGVTQTPKHLITATGQRVTLRCSPRSGDLSVYWYQQSLDQGLQFLIQYYNGEERAKGNILERFSAQQFPDLHSELNLSSLELGDSALYFCASRASRNTGTVYNEQFFGPGTRLTVL.

The chain joins TRBV5-6 to TRBJ2-3, with D maybe TRBD2 (5 bases). The CDR3 covers 13 residues. The V gene's germline CDR1 is SGHDT and CDR2 YYEEEE. Trimming took off 5 bases at V and 2 bases at J, with 9 bases between the two ends. CDR3 in DNA: TGTGCCAGCAGGGGAGTGATCACAGATACGCAGTATTTT. Translated: CASRGVITDTQYF. Full variable domain (remainder filled in from reference TRBV5-6 and TRBJ2-3): DAGVTQSPTHLIKTRGQQVTLRCSPKSGHDTVSWYQQALGQGPQFIFQYYEEEERQRGNFPDRFSGHQFPNYSSELNVNALLLGDSALYLCASRGVITDTQYFGPGTRLTVL.

The chain joins TRBV19 to TRBJ2-1; 9 bases map to TRBD2. Trimming cost V 2 bases and J 0 bases; bases outside gene matches: 5. This CDR3 region has 17 residues. Germline V CDR1 and CDR2: LNHDA, SQIVND (reference sequence). The CDR3 nucleotides read TGTGCCAGTAGTATACAAGCGGGAGGATTCTCCTACAATGAGCAGTTCTTC. Protein: CASSIQAGGFSYNEQFF.

The chain recombines TRBV11-2 with TRBJ1-6; D gene ambiguous. Trimming pared 3 bases from V and 8 bases from J, leaving 11 bases between. CDR1 is SGHAT and CDR2 is FQNNGV in the germline V gene. CDR3 length: 14 amino acids. Here the CDR3 reads CASSFSVGDSPLHF. CDR3 sequence (DNA): TGTGCCAGCAGCTTCTCAGTCGGGGATTCACCCCTCCACTTT.

This sequence joins TRBV25-1 and TRBJ1-1; no reliable D call. This CDR3 is 10 amino acids long. V was pared by 6 bases and J by 7 bases, with 6 bases between. CDR1 is MGHDK and CDR2 is SYGVNS in the germline V gene. The CDR3 reads CASSDFEAFF. CDR3 sequence (DNA): TGTGCCAGCAGCGACTTTGAAGCTTTCTTT.

DNA of the CDR3: TGTGCCAGCAGCCAGTGGCGGGGAGTATTAGAGTATGGCTACACCTTC. As protein: CASSQWRGVLEYGYTF. The rearrangement uses TRBV3-1 (or the pseudogene TRBV3-2) and TRBJ1-2, with D uncertain. Between the trimmed V and J ends, which lost 3 bases and 5 bases, there was a span of 19 bases. In germline, CDR1 is LGHDT, CDR2 YNNKEL (reference sequence). This CDR3 is built from 16 residues.

The chain employs TRBV2 and TRBJ2-7; D is perhaps TRBD2 (5 bases). V was shortened by 4 bases and J by 4 bases, with 8 bases between the two germline ends. Per the germline V gene, CDR1 is SNHLY and CDR2 is FYNNEI. This CDR3 is built from 12 residues. The CDR3 nucleotides are TGTGCCAGCAGTGTAGAGGGTTACGAGCAGTACTTC. It specifies CASSVEGYEQYF.

V and J are TRBV7-2 and TRBJ2-1; TRBD2 matches 7 bases. The CDR3 is 15 amino acids. With 7 bases clipped from V and 4 bases from J, the junction kept 10 bases outside the gene matches. CDR1 and CDR2 from the germline V gene are SGHTA and FQGNSA. CDR3 nucleotides: TGTGCCAGCACCCCCGGGCTAGCGGAATACAATGAGCAGTTCTTC. It specifies CASTPGLAEYNEQFF.

This chain links TRBV19 with TRBJ1-5, with 7 bases identical to TRBD1. Germline CDR1 and CDR2: LNHDA and SQIVND (reference sequence). The V segment lost 2 bases and the J segment 5 bases; nucleotides outside the gene matches: 6. This CDR3 comprises 15 residues. The CDR3 is CASSIYSGGDQPQHF. Written as DNA, the CDR3 is TGTGCCAGTAGTATATATTCAGGGGGAGATCAGCCCCAGCATTTT.

This rearrangement joins TRBV2 to TRBJ2-5; 10 bases are shared with TRBD2. Germline assignment: CDR1 SNHLY and CDR2 FYNNEI. CDR3 length: 15 residues. Germline trimming cut 3 bases from V and 2 bases from J; bases unmatched to any gene: 3. The CDR3 protein is CASSEGLANQETQYF. In DNA form, the CDR3 reads TGTGCCAGCAGTGAGGGACTAGCGAATCAAGAGACCCAGTACTTC.

The chain employs TRBV11-3 and TRBJ1-1; the match to TRBD1 covers 11 bases. The ends lost 3 bases at V and 1 base at J; junction bases unmatched: 7. This CDR3 region has 17 residues. Germline CDR1 is SGHNT and CDR2 is YENEEA. This CDR3 is CASSLRGQGDKNTEAFF. DNA of the CDR3: TGTGCCAGCAGCTTGAGGGGACAGGGGGACAAGAACACTGAAGCTTTCTTT. Variable domain in full (rest from reference TRBV11-3 and TRBJ1-1): EAGVVQSPRYKIIEKKQPVAFWCNPISGHNTLYWYLQNLGQGPELLIRYENEEAVDDSQLPKDRFSAERLKGVDSTLKIQPAELGDSAVYLCASSLRGQGDKNTEAFFGQGTRLTVV.

This chain links TRBV3-1 (or the pseudogene TRBV3-2) with TRBJ2-7, with D hard to call. This CDR3 has 14 amino acids. In germline, CDR1 is LGHDT, CDR2 YNNKEL (reference sequence). With 4 bases removed from V and 2 bases from J, the gap between germline ends came to 12 bases. The CDR3 nucleotides read TGTGCCAGCAGCCTCGGGTCTAAGGCCTACGAGCAGTACTTC. Translating gives CASSLGSKAYEQYF.

CDR3: CASNNRGGNSPLHF. The CDR3 nucleotides are TGTGCCAGCAACAACAGGGGAGGAAATTCACCCCTCCACTTT. V usage is TRBV9 and J usage is TRBJ1-6, with 7 bases matching TRBD1. Per the germline V gene, CDR1 is SGDLS and CDR2 is YYNGEE. V dropped 6 bases and J dropped 7; count of bases not matched to a gene: 7. This CDR3 spans 14 amino acids.

The CDR3: CASSYTGTTEAFF. The DNA for the CDR3 is TGTGCCAGCAGTTACACAGGGACCACTGAAGCTTTCTTT. This sequence joins TRBV6-2 or TRBV6-3 and TRBJ1-1; D possibly corresponds to TRBD1 (6 bases). CDR3 length equals 13 residues. Trimming cost V 2 bases and J 4 bases, with 8 bases left between them. The germline V gene encodes CDR1 MNHEY and CDR2 SVGEGT.

The chain joins TRBV30 to TRBJ1-3; 7 bases match TRBD1. Germline CDR1 reads GTSNPN; CDR2 reads SVGIG (reference sequence). CDR3 size: 16 residues. Trimming took 4 bases from V and 0 from J; bases not matched to a gene: 9. DNA of the CDR3: TGTGCCTGGACCAAGGGACAGTCTACCTCTGGAAACACCATATATTTT. Protein: CAWTKGQSTSGNTIYF.

The genes are TRBV28 and TRBJ2-6; 7 nucleotides line up with TRBD1. Trimming took 6 bases from V and 3 from J; bases not matched to a gene: 8. This CDR3 region has 16 residues. Germline CDR1 and CDR2: MDHEN and SYDVKM. The CDR3 reads CASSLGTAVGANVLTF. The DNA for the CDR3 is TGTGCCAGCAGCCTCGGGACAGCGGTTGGGGCCAACGTCCTGACTTTC.

The rearrangement links TRBV28 to TRBJ2-7, with no clear D. Deletions cut 6 bases from V and 0 bases from J, with 3 bases between. Germline values: CDR1 MDHEN, CDR2 SYDVKM. The CDR3 spans 11 residues. The CDR3 spells CASSYSYEQYF. The DNA for the CDR3 is TGTGCCAGCAGCTACTCCTACGAGCAGTACTTC.

The chain has TRBV28 and TRBJ1-2; D not certain. Germline V gene lookup returns CDR1 MDHEN and CDR2 SYDVKM. The CDR3 is 14 amino acids. The V end lost 6 bases, the J end lost 6 bases, and 17 bases lay between the germline ends. CDR3 DNA sequence: TGTGCCAGCAGGGAAGGAGGCAGGAGTAATGGCTACACCTTC. This sequence encodes CASREGGRSNGYTF.